This is a list of T cell receptor beta chains from one sample in a study of control samples from healthy donors and cancer patients. Generated by immunoSEQ multiplex PCR, the TCRdb table keeps only in-frame clones and is missing some. The sample lists about 170,000 clones, 91% seen once, with 1.5% in the top ten. The sequencing sample was made of blood. These receptors were collected from a young woman in good health. The CDR3 runs from the conserved cysteine through the conserved F or W. The D gene is left open where the match is weak. Clone size is given for some rows only: seen once, a few or many times, or a class if the clone is expanded.

d_gene	v_gene	j_gene	abundance	CDR3aa	CDR3nt
TRBD2	TRBV6-4	TRBJ2-5	-	CASSDSGGGAETQYF	TGTGCCAGCAGTGACTCCGGCGGGGGGGCAGAGACCCAGTACTTC
TRBD1	TRBV7-9	TRBJ2-7	once	CASSLGGTGGNEQYF	TGTGCCAGCAGCTTAGGCGGGACAGGGGGCAACGAGCAGTACTTC
-	TRBV14	TRBJ2-7	-	CASSQDGFYEQYF	TGTGCCAGCAGCCAGGACGGATTCTACGAGCAGTACTTC
-	TRBV5-1	TRBJ1-2	-	CASSSDPNYGYTF	TGCGCCAGCAGCTCTGACCCTAACTATGGCTACACCTTC
TRBD2	TRBV18	TRBJ2-3	-	CASGAGGAGADTQYF	TGTGCCAGCGGGGCCGGGGGGGCCGGGGCAGATACGCAGTATTTT
TRBD2	TRBV6-2/TRBV6-3	TRBJ2-7	-	CASSYGRGRSYEQYF	TGTGCCAGCAGTTACGGGCGCGGGAGATCCTACGAGCAGTACTTC
TRBD2	TRBV2	TRBJ2-2	-	CASSEELAGTGELFF	TGTGCCAGCAGTGAAGAGCTAGCGGGCACCGGGGAGCTGTTTTTT
-	TRBV6-1	TRBJ2-7	-	CASSEVEGGNEQYF	TGTGCCAGCAGTGAAGTGGAGGGGGGGAACGAGCAGTACTTC
-	TRBV19	TRBJ1-1	-	CASSIGENTEAFF	TGTGCCAGTAGTATCGGGGAAAACACTGAAGCTTTCTTT
TRBD1	TRBV28	TRBJ1-3	once	CASSPRTGSGNTIYF	TGTGCCAGCAGCCCCCGGACAGGGAGCGGAAACACCATATATTTT
TRBD2	TRBV6-5	TRBJ2-1	-	CASTPLAGGPDEQFF	TGTGCCAGCACCCCCCTAGCGGGGGGGCCGGATGAGCAGTTCTTC
TRBD1	TRBV4-1	TRBJ1-4	-	CASSHGQGPTNEKLFF	TGCGCCAGCAGCCATGGACAGGGTCCAACTAATGAAAAACTGTTTTTT
TRBD1	TRBV19	TRBJ2-4	-	CASSIEQGAAIQYF	TGTGCCAGTAGTATCGAACAGGGGGCAGCCATTCAGTACTTC
-	TRBV28	TRBJ1-5	-	CASSLSQVHQPQHF	TGTGCCAGCAGTTTATCCCAGGTCCATCAGCCCCAGCATTTT
-	TRBV24-1	TRBJ1-1	-	CATSDWDPGWVMNTEAFF	TGTGCCACCAGTGACTGGGACCCCGGGTGGGTTATGAACACTGAAGCTTTCTTT
-	TRBV5-6	TRBJ1-1	-	CASSFRGNTEAFF	TGTGCCAGCAGTTTCAGGGGAAACACTGAAGCTTTCTTT
-	TRBV28	TRBJ1-2	-	CASGVYTF	TGTGCCAGCGGAGTCTACACCTTC
-	TRBV7-8	TRBJ1-3	-	CASSTGTSSGNTIYF	TGTGCCAGCAGCACCGGGACATCCTCTGGAAACACCATATATTTT
TRBD2	TRBV25-1	TRBJ2-2	few	CASSETSGRANTGELFF	TGTGCCAGCAGTGAAACTAGCGGGAGAGCGAACACCGGGGAGCTGTTTTTT
TRBD2	TRBV19	TRBJ2-1	-	CASSIKLAGNEQFF	TGTGCCAGTAGTATAAAACTAGCGGGCAATGAGCAGTTCTTC
-	TRBV5-4	TRBJ2-3	-	CASSLGQLTDTQYF	TGTGCCAGCAGCTTGGGACAGCTCACAGATACGCAGTATTTT
-	TRBV13	TRBJ2-2	-	CASSFRRATGELFF	TGTGCCAGCAGCTTTCGTAGGGCCACCGGGGAGCTGTTTTTT
TRBD1	TRBV2	TRBJ1-2	-	CASSTGAYGYTF	TGTGCCAGCAGTACAGGGGCCTATGGCTACACCTTC
TRBD1	TRBV28	TRBJ1-2	-	CASSPGQARYGYTF	TGTGCCAGCAGCCCGGGACAGGCCCGCTATGGCTACACCTTC
-	TRBV10-1	TRBJ2-2	-	CASSIWTGELFF	TGCGCCAGCTCAATTTGGACCGGGGAGCTGTTTTTT
-	TRBV6-4	TRBJ2-7	-	CASSDWSTYEQYF	TGTGCCAGCAGTGACTGGTCCACCTACGAGCAGTACTTC
-	TRBV14	TRBJ2-3	-	CASSQAFGFSTDTQYF	TGTGCCAGCAGCCAAGCGTTCGGGTTTAGCACAGATACGCAGTATTTT
-	TRBV30	TRBJ1-1	-	CAWSVGGGTEAFF	TGTGCCTGGAGTGTAGGGGGGGGCACTGAAGCTTTCTTT
-	TRBV3-1/TRBV3-2	TRBJ2-1	-	CASSQVRDNEQFF	TGTGCCAGCAGCCAAGTCAGGGACAATGAGCAGTTCTTC
TRBD1	TRBV9	TRBJ1-3	-	CASSDRDRAGNTIYF	TGTGCCAGCAGCGACCGGGACAGGGCTGGAAACACCATATATTTT